The next 7 T cell receptor beta chains were all read from a single sample in a study of blood T cells in healthy people across ages. It was with a sample-barcoded 5' primer and a J-beta primer mix that a second PCR of about 6 to 12 cycles was run. TCRdb called the 5' RACE reads again in MiXCR, with one record for every CDR3 protein. Among about 1.6 million distinct CDR3 sequences listed, roughly 32% were seen once. Sequenced sample: blood. The receptors stem from a woman in her 30s in good health.

This clonotype has a handful of counts. This rearrangement joins TRBV21-1 to TRBJ2-7. TRBV21-1 is described as a pseudogene. This CDR3 is 15 amino acids long. The CDR3 region is CASSKAADPPYEQYF. The CDR3 DNA is TGTGCCAGCAGCAAAGCGGCAGATCCACCCTACGAGCAGTACTTC.

This sequence joins TRBV10-3 and TRBJ1-5; TRBD1 agrees at 7 bases. CDR3 length: 14 residues. From germline, CDR1 is ENHRY and CDR2 SYGVKD. V shed 4 bases, J shed 1 base, and the junction held 1 base outside the gene matches. The CDR3 loop reads CAISGQGSNQPQHF. The CDR3 coding sequence is TGTGCCATCAGTGGACAGGGCAGCAATCAGCCCCAGCATTTT.

Concerning this clonotype: Possible read error: a much larger clone is one base away. The CDR3 end shows no conserved phenylalanine or tryptophan, and so a read error is likely. The V gene is TRBV29-1, the J gene TRBJ2-7, with 9 bases aligning to TRBD1. Looked up from germline, CDR1 is SQVTM and CDR2 is ANQGSEA. J gave up 4 bases and V 6 bases, and 1 base lay outside the gene matches. This CDR3 is built from 11 residues. The DNA for the CDR3 is TGCAGCGTAGGGACAGGGTACGAGCAGTACTTA. Translated, it gives CSVGTGYEQYL.

CDR3 DNA sequence: TGTGCCACCAGCCGTGGAGGAGCGGGGGGACGAACTTCCTACAATGAGCAGTTCTTC. It codes for CATSRGGAGGRTSYNEQFF. This chain links TRBV15 with TRBJ2-1, with TRBD2 matching 9 bases. Losses at the gene ends were 5 bases for V and 1 base for J; bases not matched to a gene: 15. The CDR3 is 19 amino acids. Germline CDR1 is LNHNV and CDR2 is YYDKDF (reference sequence). The full variable domain, with the rest looked up from reference TRBV15 and TRBJ2-1, is DAMVIQNPRYQVTQFGKPVTLSCSQTLNHNVMYWYQQKSSQAPKLLFHYYDKDFNNEADTPDNFQSRRPNTSFCFLDIRSPGLGDTAMYLCATSRGGAGGRTSYNEQFFGPGTRLTVL.

This clonotype was seen only a few times. CDR3 coding DNA: TGCGCCAGCAGTTCCCAGGGAGGTTTCGGGGCTTTCTTT. As protein: CASSSQGGFGAFF. This sequence joins TRBV10-2 and TRBJ1-1; D is possibly TRBD1 (5 bases). The CDR3 loop spans 13 amino acids. Germline V gene lookup returns CDR1 WSHSY and CDR2 SAAADI. Trimming stripped 5 bases from V and 11 bases from J, with 18 bases between.

The J gene is TRBJ1-6, the V gene TRBV6-2 or TRBV6-3; TRBD1 aligns across 9 bases. Germline V gives CDR1 MNHEY, CDR2 SVGEGT. Trimming at V came to 6 bases and at J to 7 bases, leaving 10 bases not matched to a gene. This CDR3 has 16 residues. The CDR3 protein is CASSSGQGLGNSPLHF. The CDR3 nucleotides are TGTGCCAGCAGCTCGGGACAGGGTCTAGGAAATTCACCCCTCCACTTT.

This clonotype was detected a few times. This chain links TRBV13 with TRBJ2-3, with 10 bases aligning to TRBD2. J was trimmed by 1 base and V by 5 bases; bases with no gene match: 6. There are 16 residues in the CDR3. The germline V gene encodes CDR1 PRHDT and CDR2 FYEKMQ (reference sequence). The CDR3 coding sequence is TGTGCCAGCAGCGGTAGCGGGAGGCTCCGCACAGATACGCAGTATTTT. Translated: CASSGSGRLRTDTQYF.